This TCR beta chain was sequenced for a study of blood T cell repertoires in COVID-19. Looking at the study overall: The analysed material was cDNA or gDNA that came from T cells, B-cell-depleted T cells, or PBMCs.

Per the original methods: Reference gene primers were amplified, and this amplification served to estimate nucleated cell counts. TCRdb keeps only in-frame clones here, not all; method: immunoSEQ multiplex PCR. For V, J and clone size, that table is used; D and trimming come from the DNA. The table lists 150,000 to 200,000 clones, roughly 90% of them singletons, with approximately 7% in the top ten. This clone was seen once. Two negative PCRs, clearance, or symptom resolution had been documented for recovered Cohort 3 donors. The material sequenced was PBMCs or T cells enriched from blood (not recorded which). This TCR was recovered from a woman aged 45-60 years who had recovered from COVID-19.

The CDR3 reads CASSSISGVNEQFF. CDR3 bases: TGTGCCAGCAGTTCCATCAGCGGGGTCAATGAGCAGTTCTTC. The V call is TRBV6-2 or TRBV6-3, the J call TRBJ2-1; TRBD2 matches 7 bases. Per germline, CDR1 MNHEY and CDR2 SVGEGT. V lost 4 bases and J lost 6; bases outside the gene matches: 6. This CDR3 region has 14 residues.